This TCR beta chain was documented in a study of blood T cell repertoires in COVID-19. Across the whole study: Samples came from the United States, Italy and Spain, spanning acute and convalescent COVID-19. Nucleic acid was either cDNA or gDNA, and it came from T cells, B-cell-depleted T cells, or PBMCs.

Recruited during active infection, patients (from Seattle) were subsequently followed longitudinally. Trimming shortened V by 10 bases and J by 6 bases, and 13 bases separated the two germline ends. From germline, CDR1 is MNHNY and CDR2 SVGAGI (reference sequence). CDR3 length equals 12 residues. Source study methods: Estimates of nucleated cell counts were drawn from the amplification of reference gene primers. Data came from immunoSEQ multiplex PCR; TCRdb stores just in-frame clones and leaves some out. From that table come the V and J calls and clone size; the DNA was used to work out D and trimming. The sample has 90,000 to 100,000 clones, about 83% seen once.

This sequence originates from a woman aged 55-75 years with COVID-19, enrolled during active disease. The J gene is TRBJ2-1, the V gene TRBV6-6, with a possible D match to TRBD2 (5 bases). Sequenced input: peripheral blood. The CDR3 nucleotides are TGTGCCATCGCGGGCCATATCAATGAGCAGTTCTTC. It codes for CAIAGHINEQFF.